This TCR beta chain was observed in a study of blood T cell repertoires in COVID-19. Study information: Both acute and convalescent COVID-19 samples were obtained from the United States, Italy and Spain. Sources were T cells, B-cell-depleted T cells, or PBMCs; the material itself was cDNA or gDNA.

As processed by the authors: Researchers report that nucleated cell counts were estimated from reference gene primer amplification. Method: immunoSEQ multiplex PCR; TCRdb's copy keeps in-frame clones and lacks some. That table furnishes V, J and clone size, whereas the DNA furnished D and trimming. This table holds around 23,000 clones, 55% to 85% found once. Between the trimmed V and J ends, which lost 2 bases and 7 bases, there was a span of 9 bases. The CDR3 runs 13 residues. Germline V lookup: CDR1 MNHEY, CDR2 SMNVEV (reference sequence). The chain joins TRBV27 to TRBJ2-1; no clear D gene. The TCR comes from a woman of 80 years or more with acute or convalescent COVID-19. Sequences were obtained from peripheral blood. CDR3 DNA sequence: TGTGCCAGCAGTTTAGATAGGCGGAATGAGCAGTTCTTC. Its protein product is CASSLDRRNEQFF.